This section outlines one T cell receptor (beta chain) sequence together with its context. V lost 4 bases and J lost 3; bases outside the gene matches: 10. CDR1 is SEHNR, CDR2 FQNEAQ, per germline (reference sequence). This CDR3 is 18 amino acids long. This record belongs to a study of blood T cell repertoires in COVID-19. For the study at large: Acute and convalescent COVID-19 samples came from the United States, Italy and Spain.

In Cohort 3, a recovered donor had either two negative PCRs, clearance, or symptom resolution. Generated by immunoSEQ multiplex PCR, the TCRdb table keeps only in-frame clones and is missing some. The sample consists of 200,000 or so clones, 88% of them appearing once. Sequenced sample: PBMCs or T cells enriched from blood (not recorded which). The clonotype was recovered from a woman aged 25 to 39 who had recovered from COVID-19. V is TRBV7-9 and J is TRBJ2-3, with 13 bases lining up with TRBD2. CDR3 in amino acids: CASSSPRLAGGRTDTQYF. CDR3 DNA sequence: TGTGCCAGCAGCTCCCCACGACTAGCGGGGGGTCGGACAGATACGCAGTATTTT.